The present T cell receptor beta chain was sequenced within a study of regulatory T cells in long-lasting Graves disease. In the study overall: Patients with persistent Graves' disease had over 5 years of antithyroid drugs and persistent TSH receptor antibodies.

In germline, CDR1 is SGHDT, CDR2 YYEEEE. Trimming pared 3 bases from V and 4 bases from J, leaving 10 bases between. The CDR3 is 13 amino acids. Through Arm-PCR of CDR3 regions and iRepertoire HTBI primers, TCR beta libraries were built. Authors' data handling: Across all samples, just over 60 TRBV segments and 15 or so TRBJ segments were identified. Via MiXCR, TCRdb re-called the multiplex PCR reads, giving one row per CDR3 protein. The V and J calls come from TCRdb's annotation, not from the publication. The sample includes about 660,000 distinct CDR3 sequences, about 32% of them seen just once. This sample's time point: persistent/refractory GD, antithyroid drugs over 5 years with positive TRAb. Extracted RNA from PBMCs served as the source of the TCR library. This clonotype was recorded a few times.

The starting material was peripheral blood mononuclear cells (PBMCs), obtained when the disease was refractory, from a patient treated with antithyroid drugs. This TCR derives from a female donor with Graves disease. The J gene is TRBJ1-1, the V gene TRBV5-6; possible D gene TRBD1, 6 bases. The CDR3 spells CASSYGGVTEAFF. The CDR3, as DNA: TGTGCCAGCAGCTACGGGGGCGTCACTGAAGCTTTCTTT.